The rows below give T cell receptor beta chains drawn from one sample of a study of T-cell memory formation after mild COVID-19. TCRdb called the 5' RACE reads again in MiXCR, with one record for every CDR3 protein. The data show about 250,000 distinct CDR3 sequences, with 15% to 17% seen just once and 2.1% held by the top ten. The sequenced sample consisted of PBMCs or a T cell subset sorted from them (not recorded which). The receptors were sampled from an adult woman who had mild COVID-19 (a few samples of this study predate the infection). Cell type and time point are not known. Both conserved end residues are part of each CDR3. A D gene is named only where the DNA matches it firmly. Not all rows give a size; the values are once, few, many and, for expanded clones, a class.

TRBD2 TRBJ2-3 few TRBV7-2 TGTGCCAGCAGCTTAGAAGCCGGGACTAGCGTGACGGCGGGTACGCAGTATTTT CASSLEAGTSVTAGTQYF
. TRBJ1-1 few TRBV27 TGTGCCAGCAGTACCGGGGCCCTGGGACCGACTGAAGCTTTCTTT CASSTGALGPTEAFF
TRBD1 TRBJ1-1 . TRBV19 TGTGCCAGTAGGCCATCACAGGGGGCGGCCACTGAAGCTTTCTTT CASRPSQGAATEAFF
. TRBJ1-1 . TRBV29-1 TGCAGCGCTGCGAATAGGGCCGGTGGCGCTGAAGCTTTCTTT CSAANRAGGAEAFF
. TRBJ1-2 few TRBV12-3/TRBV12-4 TGTGCCACCCTAGTGAGACGGGCGGTTATGGGCTACACCTTC CATLVRRAVMGYTF
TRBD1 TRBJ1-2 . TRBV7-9 TGTGCCAGCAGCTCTTCCGGGACAGTCGAAGGCTACACCTTC CASSSSGTVEGYTF
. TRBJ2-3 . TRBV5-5 TGTGCCAGCAGCTTGAGTCTTGGCGCAGATACGCAGTATTTT CASSLSLGADTQYF
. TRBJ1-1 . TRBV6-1 TGTGCCAGCAGTTCCCCTCCGGGGGGCAGGATGAACACTGAAGCTTTCTTT CASSSPPGGRMNTEAFF
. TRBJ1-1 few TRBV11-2 TGTGCCAGCAGCCCGACCGATGCGAACACTGAAGCTTTCTTT CASSPTDANTEAFF
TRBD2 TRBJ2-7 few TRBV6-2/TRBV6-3 TGTGCCAGCAGCCCTAGCGGGAGAAACAACTACGAGCAGTACTTC CASSPSGRNNYEQYF
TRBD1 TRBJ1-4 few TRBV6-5 TGTGCCAGCAGTTACTTTACTACAGGGGCTAGGGAAAAACTGTTTTTT CASSYFTTGAREKLFF
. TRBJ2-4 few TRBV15 TGTGCCACCAGCAGAGGAGGCTTAGCCAAAAACATTCAGTACTTC CATSRGGLAKNIQYF
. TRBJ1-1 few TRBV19 TGTGCCAGTACCAACTGGGCCAAGAACACTGAAGCTTTCTTT CASTNWAKNTEAFF
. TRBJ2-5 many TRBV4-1 TGCGCCAGCAGCCGGGTCGCGGGGCCGGAGACCCAGTACTTC CASSRVAGPETQYF
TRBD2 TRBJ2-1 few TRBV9 TGTGCCAGCAGCGAGGGACTAGCGGGAGCCCCTACAGGGCAGTTCTTC CASSEGLAGAPTGQFF
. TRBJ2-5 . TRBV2 TGTGCCAGCAGTCCAGGGGTTAATCAAGAGACCCAGTACTTC CASSPGVNQETQYF
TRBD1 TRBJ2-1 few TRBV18 TGTGCCAGCTCCCTCCGGGACAGCGTCAATGAGCAGTTCTTC CASSLRDSVNEQFF
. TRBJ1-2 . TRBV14 TGTGCCAGCAGCCAAGATTGGAGTTATGGCTACACCTTC CASSQDWSYGYTF
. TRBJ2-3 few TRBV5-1 TGCGCCAGCAGCTTGGTGTCGGGATTTACAGATACGCAGTATTTT CASSLVSGFTDTQYF
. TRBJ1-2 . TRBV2 TGTGCCAGCAGGGAGACCAGGGCGAGAGTTTACTATGGCTACACCTTC CASRETRARVYYGYTF
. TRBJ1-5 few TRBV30 TGTGCCTGGAGTCGTGCAGGGGCGGCTCAGCCCCAGCATTTT CAWSRAGAAQPQHF
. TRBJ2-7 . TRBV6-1 TGTGCCAGCGCCAGAGATTGGATCTACGAGCAGTACTTC CASARDWIYEQYF
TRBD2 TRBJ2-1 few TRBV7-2 TGTGCCAGCAGCTTAGGTGGACTAGCGGGAGGTGAGCAGTTCTTC CASSLGGLAGGEQFF
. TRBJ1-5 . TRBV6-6 TGTGCCAGCAGTTACGTTACGAGCAATCAGCCCCAGCATTTT CASSYVTSNQPQHF
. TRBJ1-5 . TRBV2 TGTGCCAGCAGTGACGGGGGGGGCAAGCCCCAGCATTTT CASSDGGGKPQHF
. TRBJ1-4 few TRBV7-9 TGTGCCAGCAGCTTTGGCGAGGGAGAACTGTTTTTT CASSFGEGELFF
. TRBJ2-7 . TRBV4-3 TGCGCCAGCAGCCAAGATGAGCTTGAGGGCTACGAGCAGTACTTC CASSQDELEGYEQYF
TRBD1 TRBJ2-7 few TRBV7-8 TGTGCCAGCAGCCCCCGGGCCATGCGACAGGGCGAGCAGTACTTC CASSPRAMRQGEQYF
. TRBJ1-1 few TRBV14 TGTGCCAGCAGCCCCAGGGTTGCTGAAGCTTTCTTT CASSPRVAEAFF
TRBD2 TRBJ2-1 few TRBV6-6 TGTGCCAGCAGTCCGTCCCAGGGACTATCGGAGTTCTTC CASSPSQGLSEFF
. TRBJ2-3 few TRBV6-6 TGTGCCAGCAGTTACGGTTCACGGAGATTGAACACAGATACGCAGTATTTT CASSYGSRRLNTDTQYF
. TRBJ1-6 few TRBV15 TGTGCCACCAGCAGAGACCAGTCTTCCTCACCCCTCCACTTT CATSRDQSSSPLHF
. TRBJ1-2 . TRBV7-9 TGTGCCAGCAGCCCACAGGGAGAGGGTGGCTACACCTTC CASSPQGEGGYTF
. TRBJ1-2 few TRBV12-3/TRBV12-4 TGTGCCAGCAGATTCGACGGAGCCCCCTATGGCTACACCTTC CASRFDGAPYGYTF
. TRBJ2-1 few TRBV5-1 TGCGCCAGCAGCTTGGTGGGGGGAATCACCTACAATGAGCAGTTCTTC CASSLVGGITYNEQFF
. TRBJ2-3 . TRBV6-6 TGTGCCAGCAGTTACTCGAGAGGGGCACGCACAGATACGCAGTATTTT CASSYSRGARTDTQYF
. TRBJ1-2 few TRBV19 TGTGCCAGTAGCAGGGACGGAACTAACTATGGCTACACCTTC CASSRDGTNYGYTF
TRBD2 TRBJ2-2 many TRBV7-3 TGTGCCAGCAGCCAAGGGGGACTAGCGGGAGTACGGACCGGGGAGCTGTTTTTT CASSQGGLAGVRTGELFF
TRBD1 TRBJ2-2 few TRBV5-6 TGTGCCAGCATCTCATCGGACAGGGGACACGGGGAGCTGTTTTTT CASISSDRGHGELFF
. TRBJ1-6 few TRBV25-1 TGTGCCAGCAGTCTCTCGGGGGGGACCCTCCACTTT CASSLSGGTLHF
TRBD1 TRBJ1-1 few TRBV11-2 TGTGCCAGCAGCTTAACGACAGGGATCGCTGAAGCTTTCTTT CASSLTTGIAEAFF
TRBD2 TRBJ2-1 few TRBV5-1 TGCGCCAGCAGCCCGGGGGGGGGGCGCCAAAATGAGCAGTTCTTC CASSPGGGRQNEQFF
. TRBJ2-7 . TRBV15 TGTGCCACCAGCAGACCGGCTGCTTGGGAGCAGTACTTC CATSRPAAWEQYF
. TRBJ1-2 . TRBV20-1 TGCAGTGCTAGAGCCCAGGGAAACTATGGCTACACCTTC CSARAQGNYGYTF
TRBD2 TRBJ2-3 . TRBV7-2 TGTGCCAGCAGCCGGACTAGCGGGTCCGGCACAGATACGCAGTATTTT CASSRTSGSGTDTQYF
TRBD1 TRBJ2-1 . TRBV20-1 TGCAGTGCTAGGCCGGACAGGGCGGCGAATGAGCAGTTCTTC CSARPDRAANEQFF
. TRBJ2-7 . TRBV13 TGTGCCAGCAGCCTTCTTCCGACGGAAGCCTACGAGCAGTACTTC CASSLLPTEAYEQYF
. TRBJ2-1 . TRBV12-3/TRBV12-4 TGTGCCAGCAGTGTCGCCAGGCGCTCCTACAATGAGCAGTTCTTC CASSVARRSYNEQFF
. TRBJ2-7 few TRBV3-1 TGTGCCAGCAGCCAACTCAGCGGGGGACAGACTTTCTCCTACGAGCAGTACTTC CASSQLSGGQTFSYEQYF
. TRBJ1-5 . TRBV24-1 TGTGCCACCAGTGATTCGGGACATAGCCGATCTCAGCCCCAGCATTTT CATSDSGHSRSQPQHF
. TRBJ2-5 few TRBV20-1 TGCAGCTCAATCCGGGGGAAAGAGACCCAGTACTTC CSSIRGKETQYF
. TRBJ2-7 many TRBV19 TGTGCCAGTCAGTCGCCAGGTTCCTACGAGCAGTACTTC CASQSPGSYEQYF
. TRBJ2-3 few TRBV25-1 TGTGCCAGCAGTGAACGGACTCACACAGATACGCAGTATTTT CASSERTHTDTQYF
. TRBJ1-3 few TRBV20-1 TGCAGTGCTAGAGTTGGGCGGGGGAGCTCTGGAAACACCATATATTTT CSARVGRGSSGNTIYF
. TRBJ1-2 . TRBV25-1 TGTGCCAGCAGGGGCCCGACAGGTGGTGGCTACACCTTC CASRGPTGGGYTF
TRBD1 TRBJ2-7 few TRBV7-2 TGTGCCAGCAGCTTGGAAATGCGGGACAGGGAAGTCGAGCAGTACTTC CASSLEMRDREVEQYF
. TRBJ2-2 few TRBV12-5 TGTGCTAGTGGTTTGGGGGTCGGGGAGCTGTTTTTT CASGLGVGELFF
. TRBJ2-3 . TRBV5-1 TGCGCCAGCAGCTTGATAGGTTATCGGGATACGCAGTATTTT CASSLIGYRDTQYF